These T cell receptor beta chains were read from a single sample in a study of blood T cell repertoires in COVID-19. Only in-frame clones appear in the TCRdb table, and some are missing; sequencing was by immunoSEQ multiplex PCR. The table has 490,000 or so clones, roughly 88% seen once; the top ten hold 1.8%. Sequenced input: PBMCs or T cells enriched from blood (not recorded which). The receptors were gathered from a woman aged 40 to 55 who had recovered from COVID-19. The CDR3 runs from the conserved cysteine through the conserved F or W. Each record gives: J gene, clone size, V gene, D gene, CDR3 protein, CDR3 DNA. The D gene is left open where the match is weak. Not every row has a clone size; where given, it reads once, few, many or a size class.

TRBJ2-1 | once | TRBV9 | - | CASSVDGGVSYNEQFF | TGTGCCAGCAGCGTAGATGGAGGAGTCTCATACAATGAGCAGTTCTTC
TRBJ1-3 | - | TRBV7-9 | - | CASSFLKAGNTIYF | TGTGCCAGCAGCTTCCTGAAAGCGGGAAACACCATATATTTT
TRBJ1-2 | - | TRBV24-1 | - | CATSGPPEEVGYTF | TGTGCCACCAGTGGTCCGCCAGAAGAGGTAGGCTACACCTTC
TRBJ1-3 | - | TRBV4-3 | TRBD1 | CASSPQGAGNTIYF | TGCGCCAGCAGCCCACAGGGGGCTGGAAACACCATATATTTT
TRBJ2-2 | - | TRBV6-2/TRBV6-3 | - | CASSPAGFTGELFF | TGTGCCAGCAGTCCCGCGGGTTTCACCGGGGAGCTGTTTTTT
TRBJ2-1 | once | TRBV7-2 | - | CASSFLPSVNEQFF | TGTGCCAGCAGCTTTCTACCTAGCGTCAATGAGCAGTTCTTC
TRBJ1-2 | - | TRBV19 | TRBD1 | CASSTVGTGYYGYTF | TGTGCCAGTAGTACGGTGGGGACAGGGTACTATGGCTACACCTTC
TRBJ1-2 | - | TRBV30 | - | CAWSRGTQNYGYTF | TGTGCCTGGAGTAGGGGGACGCAAAACTATGGCTACACCTTC
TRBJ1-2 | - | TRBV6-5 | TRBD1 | CASSSGTGENYGYTF | TGTGCCAGCAGTTCCGGGACAGGGGAAAACTATGGCTACACCTTC
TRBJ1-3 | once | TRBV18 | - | CASFNGAGNTIYF | TGTGCCAGCTTCAATGGAGCTGGAAACACCATATATTTT
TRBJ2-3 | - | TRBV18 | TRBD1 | CASSPEPGQPTDTQYF | TGTGCCAGCTCACCAGAGCCGGGACAGCCCACAGATACGCAGTATTTT
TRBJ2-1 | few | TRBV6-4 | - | CASSPGLASYNEQFF | TGTGCCAGCAGTCCCGGTCTAGCTTCCTACAATGAGCAGTTCTTC
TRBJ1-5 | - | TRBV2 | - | CATSRQVSNQPQHF | TGTGCCACCTCCCGACAGGTGAGCAATCAGCCCCAGCATTTT
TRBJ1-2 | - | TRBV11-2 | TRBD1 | CASSLGTGGKGYTF | TGTGCCAGCAGCTTGGGGACAGGGGGTAAGGGCTACACCTTC
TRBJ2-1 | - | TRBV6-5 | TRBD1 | CARNRGRVADNEQFF | TGTGCCAGGAACAGGGGGCGCGTCGCGGACAATGAGCAGTTCTTC
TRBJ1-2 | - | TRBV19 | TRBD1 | CASSIGDRRINYGYTF | TGTGCCAGTAGTATTGGGGACAGGCGGATCAACTATGGCTACACCTTC
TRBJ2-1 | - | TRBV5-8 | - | CASSRGMNNEQFF | TGTGCCAGCAGTCGGGGGATGAACAATGAGCAGTTCTTC
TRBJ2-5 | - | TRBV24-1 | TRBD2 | CATSLGKAGGLGETQYF | TGTGCCACCAGTCTGGGGAAAGCGGGAGGGCTCGGAGAGACCCAGTACTTC
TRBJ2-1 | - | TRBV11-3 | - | CASSPGSSYNEQFF | TGTGCCAGCAGCCCAGGTTCTTCCTACAATGAGCAGTTCTTC
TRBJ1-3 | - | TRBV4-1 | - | CASSPRISGNTIYF | TGCGCCAGCAGCCCCAGGATATCTGGAAACACCATATATTTT
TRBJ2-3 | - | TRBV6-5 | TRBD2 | CASHTSGEGGNTQYF | TGTGCCAGCCATACGTCGGGGGAGGGAGGCAATACGCAGTATTTT
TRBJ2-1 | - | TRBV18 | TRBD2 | CASSPRAGQLGEQFF | TGTGCCAGCTCACCAAGAGCGGGGCAGTTGGGGGAGCAGTTCTTC
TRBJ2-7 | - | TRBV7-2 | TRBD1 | CASSLAGQLRSYEQYF | TGTGCCAGCAGCTTAGCGGGACAGCTCAGGTCCTACGAGCAGTACTTC
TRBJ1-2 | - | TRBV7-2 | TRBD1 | CASSSGTVDYGHTF | TGTGCCAGCAGCTCGGGGACAGTGGACTATGGCCACACCTTC
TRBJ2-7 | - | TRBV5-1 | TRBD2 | CASSRPTSGGRSYEQYF | TGCGCCAGCAGCAGGCCAACTAGCGGAGGACGATCCTACGAGCAGTACTTC
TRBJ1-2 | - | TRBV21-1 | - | CATGTATGYTF | TGTGCCACCGGGACAGCCACGGGCTACACCTTC
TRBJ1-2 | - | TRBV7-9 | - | CALGGYGYTF | TGTGCCCTCGGGGGGTATGGCTACACCTTC
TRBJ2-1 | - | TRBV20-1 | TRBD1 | CSASTRGTGGNEQFF | TGCAGTGCTAGTACCCGAGGGACAGGGGGCAATGAGCAGTTCTTC
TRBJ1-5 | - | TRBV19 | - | CASSPGREGQPQHF | TGTGCCAGTAGCCCAGGCCGAGAGGGTCAGCCCCAGCATTTT
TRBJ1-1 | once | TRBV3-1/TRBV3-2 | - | CASSQGQVTEAFF | TGTGCCAGCAGCCAAGGACAGGTAACTGAAGCTTTCTTT
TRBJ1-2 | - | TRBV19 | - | CASSIDGQGRVGYTF | TGTGCCAGTAGTATAGATGGTCAGGGGCGAGTTGGCTACACCTTC
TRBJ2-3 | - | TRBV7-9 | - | CASSFIRGHLSTDTQYF | TGTGCCAGCAGCTTCATTAGGGGACACCTGAGCACAGATACGCAGTATTTT
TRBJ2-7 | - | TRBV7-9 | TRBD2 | CASSPTSGRASYEQYF | TGTGCCAGCAGCCCCACTAGCGGGAGGGCCTCCTACGAGCAGTACTTC
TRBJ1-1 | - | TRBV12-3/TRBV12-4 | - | CASSPGTPEAFF | TGTGCCAGCAGTCCCGGGACTCCGGAAGCTTTCTTT
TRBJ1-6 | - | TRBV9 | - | CASSAAMHGSPLHF | TGTGCCAGCAGCGCTGCTATGCACGGTTCACCCCTCCACTTT
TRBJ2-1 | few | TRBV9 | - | CASSGSGDLNEQFF | TGTGCCAGCAGCGGTAGCGGTGACCTCAATGAGCAGTTCTTC
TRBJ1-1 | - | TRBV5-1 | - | CASSHYGELGTEAFF | TGCGCCAGCAGCCATTACGGGGAGCTTGGGACTGAAGCTTTCTTT
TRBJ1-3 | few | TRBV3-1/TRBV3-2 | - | CASSQDPARFGSTIYF | TGTGCCAGCAGCCAAGATCCGGCCAGGTTCGGGAGCACCATATATTTT
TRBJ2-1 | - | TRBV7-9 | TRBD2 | CASSLTSGLFF | TGTGCCAGCAGTCTCACTAGCGGTCTGTTCTTC
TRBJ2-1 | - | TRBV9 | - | CASSVSASSYNEQFF | TGTGCCAGCAGCGTGTCCGCGAGCTCCTACAATGAGCAGTTCTTC
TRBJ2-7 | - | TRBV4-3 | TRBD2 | CASSQDGIAGPPYEQYF | TGCGCCAGCAGCCAAGATGGAATAGCGGGACCTCCCTACGAGCAGTACTTC
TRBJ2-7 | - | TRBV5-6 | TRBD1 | CASSYASQGAYEQYF | TGTGCCAGCAGCTACGCATCACAGGGGGCCTACGAGCAGTACTTC
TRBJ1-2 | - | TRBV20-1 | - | CSASSRGGGYTF | TGCAGTGCTAGTAGCAGGGGTGGTGGCTACACCTTC
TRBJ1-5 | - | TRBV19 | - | CASGGRPPNQPQHF | TGTGCCAGTGGAGGTCGACCCCCCAATCAGCCCCAGCATTTT
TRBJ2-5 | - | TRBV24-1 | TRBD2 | CATSDSGLAGKETQYF | TGTGCCACCAGTGACTCGGGACTAGCGGGAAAGGAGACCCAGTACTTC
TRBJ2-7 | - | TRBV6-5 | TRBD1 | CASRGWGQGDEQYF | TGTGCCAGCAGGGGGTGGGGGCAGGGGGACGAGCAGTACTTC
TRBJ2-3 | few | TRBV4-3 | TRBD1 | CASSQDRTGGVTDTQYF | TGCGCCAGCAGCCAAGATCGGACAGGGGGAGTAACAGATACGCAGTATTTT
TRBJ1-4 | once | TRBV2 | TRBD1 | CASSARDRSNEKLFF | TGTGCCAGCAGTGCTCGGGACAGATCTAATGAAAAACTGTTTTTT
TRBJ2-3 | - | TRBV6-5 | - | CASRPDSIPDTQYF | TGTGCCAGCAGACCTGACAGTATTCCAGATACGCAGTATTTT
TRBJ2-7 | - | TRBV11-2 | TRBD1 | CASSTRDRADYEQYF | TGTGCCAGCAGCACCCGGGACAGGGCGGATTACGAGCAGTACTTC
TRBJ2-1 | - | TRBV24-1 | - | CATSDDRSDTYNEQFF | TGTGCCACCAGTGACGACAGGAGTGACACCTACAATGAGCAGTTCTTC
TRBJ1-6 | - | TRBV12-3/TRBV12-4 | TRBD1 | CASKMDRDLLHF | TGTGCCAGCAAAATGGACAGGGATCTCCTCCACTTT
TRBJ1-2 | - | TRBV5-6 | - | CASNDRPYGYTF | TGTGCCAGCAACGACAGACCATATGGCTACACCTTC
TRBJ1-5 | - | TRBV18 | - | CASSGGGAYGQPQHF | TGTGCCAGCTCCGGCGGGGGGGCTTATGGTCAGCCCCAGCATTTT
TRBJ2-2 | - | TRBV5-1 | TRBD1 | CASSWDRGRRAGELFF | TGCGCCAGCAGCTGGGACAGGGGGCGAAGGGCCGGGGAGCTGTTTTTT
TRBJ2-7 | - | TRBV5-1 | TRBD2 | CASSGGLAGVGDQEQYF | TGCGCCAGCAGCGGGGGACTAGCGGGAGTGGGCGACCAAGAGCAGTACTTC
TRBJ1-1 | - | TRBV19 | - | CASSTRTENTEAFF | TGTGCCAGTAGTACAAGGACAGAAAACACTGAAGCTTTCTTT
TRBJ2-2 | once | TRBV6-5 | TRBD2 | CASSLAGANTGELFF | TGTGCCAGCAGTCTAGCGGGGGCGAACACCGGGGAGCTGTTTTTT
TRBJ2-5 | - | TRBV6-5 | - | CASSPLALSQETQYF | TGTGCCAGCAGCCCCCTAGCGTTGAGTCAAGAGACCCAGTACTTC